This T cell receptor (beta chain) derives from a study of vaccination and CD4 T cells after COVID-19. An Oncomine TCR Beta short-read assay was used to sequence the DNA from cultured CD4+ T cells. One entry per CDR3 protein results from TCRdb running MiXCR on the PCR reads. The table lists some 10,000 distinct CDR3 sequences, around 78% of them singletons. Treatment given: roughly 10-day PBMC culture with coronavirus spike peptide pools or control peptides (ViraFEST assay). With regard to this clonotype: No antigen is known for it.

The CDR3 totals 13 residues. V was pared by 0 bases and J by 14 bases, with 11 bases between. Germline lookup yields CDR1 MNHEY and CDR2 SVGAGI. This receptor was obtained from a human donor who had recovered from COVID-19. Input material: CD4+ T cells from blood, cultured in vitro. The rearrangement uses TRBV6-5 and TRBJ1-6; D uncertain. The CDR3 reads CASSYSRLSALHF. In nucleotides, the CDR3 is TGTGCCAGCAGTTACTCCCGACTTTCGGCCCTCCACTTT.